This entry is about one T cell receptor beta chain. Its target is not known. Trimming took 0 bases from V and 4 from J, leaving 23 bases between them. The CDR3 totals 18 residues. Germline CDR1 and CDR2: SGHNT and YYREEE (reference sequence). TCRdb's table, derived via immunoSEQ multiplex PCR, lists solely in-frame clones and lacks some. The table includes tens of thousands of clones, about 80% detected once. The sample originates from a study of glioma-infiltrating T cells after dendritic cell vaccination. Across the whole study: Patients received autologous tumor lysate-pulsed dendritic cell vaccination between about 2003 and 2012.

Findings and caveats of the study: No direct clonality-survival link was found; a diverse polyclonal response may matter.

This specimen was blood, taken before dendritic cell vaccination. The chain combines TRBV5-4 with TRBJ2-7, with D possibly being TRBD2 (6 bases). The sequence came from a human donor with glioblastoma. The CDR3 bases are TGTGCCAGCAGCTTGGACAACGGCGGAGGGGTTATGTTATACGAGCAGTACTTC. It specifies CASSLDNGGGVMLYEQYF.